This T cell receptor beta chain is from a study of siplizumab effects on memory and regulatory T cells. Germline CDR1 and CDR2: LGHNA and YNFKEQ. V was shortened by 4 bases and J by 7 bases, with 14 bases between the two germline ends. The CDR3 sequence is 14 residues long. With regard to this clone: As yet, its antigen is unknown.

General observations from the study: The study did not confirm that proliferating Tregs from siplizumab cultures were suppressive.

TCR templates, around 98,000 per sample, were assayed. The method was immunoSEQ multiplex PCR; TCRdb's version includes in-frame clones alone and lacks a portion of them. The data show over 100,000 clones, roughly 94% seen once. V and J are TRBV4-2 and TRBJ2-1; possibly TRBD1 for D (6 bases). This receptor was identified in a human donor in good health. The sample comprised Tregs sorted from blood. The CDR3 reads CASSPSDRANEQFF. CDR3 bases: TGTGCCAGCAGCCCCTCGGACAGAGCGAATGAGCAGTTCTTC.